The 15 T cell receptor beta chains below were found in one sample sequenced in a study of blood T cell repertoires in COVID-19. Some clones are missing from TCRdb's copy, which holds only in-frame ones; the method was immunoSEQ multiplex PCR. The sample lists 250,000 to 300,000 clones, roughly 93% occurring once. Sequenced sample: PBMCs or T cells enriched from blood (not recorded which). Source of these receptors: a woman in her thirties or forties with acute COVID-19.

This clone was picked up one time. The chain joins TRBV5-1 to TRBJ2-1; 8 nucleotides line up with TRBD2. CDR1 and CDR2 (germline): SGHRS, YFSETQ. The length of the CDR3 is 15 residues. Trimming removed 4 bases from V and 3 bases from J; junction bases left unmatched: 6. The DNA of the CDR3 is TGCGCCAGCAGCGCCACTAGCGGAAGCTACAATGAGCAGTTCTTC. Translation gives CASSATSGSYNEQFF. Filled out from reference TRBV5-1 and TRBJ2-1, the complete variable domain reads KAGVTQTPRYLIKTRGQQVTLSCSPISGHRSVSWYQQTPGQGLQFLFEYFSETQRNKGNFPGRFSGRQFSNSRSEMNVSTLELGDSALYLCASSATSGSYNEQFFGPGTRLTVL.

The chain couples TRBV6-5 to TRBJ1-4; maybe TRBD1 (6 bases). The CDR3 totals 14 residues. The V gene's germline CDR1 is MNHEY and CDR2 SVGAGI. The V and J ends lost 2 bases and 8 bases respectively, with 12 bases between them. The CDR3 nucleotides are TGTGCCAGCAGTTACGGCCAACAGGGAGAAAAACTGTTTTTT. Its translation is CASSYGQQGEKLFF.

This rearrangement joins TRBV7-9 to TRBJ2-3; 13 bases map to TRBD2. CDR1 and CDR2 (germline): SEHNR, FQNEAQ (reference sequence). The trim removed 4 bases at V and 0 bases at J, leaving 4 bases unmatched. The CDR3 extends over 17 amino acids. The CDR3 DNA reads TGTGCCAGCAGCTGGGGACTAGCGGGAACTAGCACAGATACGCAGTATTTT. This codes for CASSWGLAGTSTDTQYF.

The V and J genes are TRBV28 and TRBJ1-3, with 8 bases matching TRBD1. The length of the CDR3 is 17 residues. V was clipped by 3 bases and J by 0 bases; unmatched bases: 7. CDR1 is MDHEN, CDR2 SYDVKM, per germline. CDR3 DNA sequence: TGTGCCAGCAGTTTTAGAGGACAGGGATTCTCTGGAAACACCATATATTTT. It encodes CASSFRGQGFSGNTIYF.

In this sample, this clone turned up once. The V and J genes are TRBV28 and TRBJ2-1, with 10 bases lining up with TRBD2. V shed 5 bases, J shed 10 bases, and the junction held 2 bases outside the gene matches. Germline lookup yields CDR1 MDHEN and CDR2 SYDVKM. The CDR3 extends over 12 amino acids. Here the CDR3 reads CASSLAGEEQFF. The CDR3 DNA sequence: TGTGCCAGCAGTCTAGCGGGGGAGGAGCAGTTCTTC.

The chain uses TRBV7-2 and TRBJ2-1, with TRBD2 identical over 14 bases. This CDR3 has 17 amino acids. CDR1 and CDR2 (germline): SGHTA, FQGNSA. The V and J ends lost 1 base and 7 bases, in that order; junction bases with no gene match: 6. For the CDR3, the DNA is TGTGCCAGCAGCTTAGAAGGGACTAGCGGGAGAATGAATGAGCAGTTCTTC. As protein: CASSLEGTSGRMNEQFF.

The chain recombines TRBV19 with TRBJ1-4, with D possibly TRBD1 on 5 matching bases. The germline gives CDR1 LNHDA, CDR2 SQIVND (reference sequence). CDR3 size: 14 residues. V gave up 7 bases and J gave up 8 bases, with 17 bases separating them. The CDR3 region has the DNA TGTGCCAGTACGGAGGGGCGGTCTCGCGAAAAACTGTTTTTT. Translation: CASTEGRSREKLFF.

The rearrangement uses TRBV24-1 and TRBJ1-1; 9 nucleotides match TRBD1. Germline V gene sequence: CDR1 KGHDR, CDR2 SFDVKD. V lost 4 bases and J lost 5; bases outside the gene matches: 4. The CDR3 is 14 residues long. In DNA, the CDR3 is TGTGCCACCAGTGACCCTGGGACAGGGACTGAAGCTTTCTTT. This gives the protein CATSDPGTGTEAFF.

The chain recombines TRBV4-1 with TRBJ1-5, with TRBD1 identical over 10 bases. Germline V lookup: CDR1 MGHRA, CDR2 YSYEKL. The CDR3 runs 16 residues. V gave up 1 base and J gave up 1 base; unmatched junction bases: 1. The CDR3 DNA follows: TGCGCCAGCAGCCAAGGGGACAGGGGAAGCAATCAGCCCCAGCATTTT. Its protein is CASSQGDRGSNQPQHF.

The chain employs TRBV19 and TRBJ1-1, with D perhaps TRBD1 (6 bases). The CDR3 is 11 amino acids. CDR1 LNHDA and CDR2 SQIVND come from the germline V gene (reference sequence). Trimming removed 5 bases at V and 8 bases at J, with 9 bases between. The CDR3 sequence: CASSGRGEAFF. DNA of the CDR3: TGTGCCAGTAGTGGCAGGGGAGAAGCTTTCTTT. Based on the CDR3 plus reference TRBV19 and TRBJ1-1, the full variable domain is DGGITQSPKYLFRKEGQNVTLSCEQNLNHDAMYWYRQDPGQGLRLIYYSQIVNDFQKGDIAEGYSVSREKKESFPLTVTSAQKNPTAFYLCASSGRGEAFFGQGTRLTVV.

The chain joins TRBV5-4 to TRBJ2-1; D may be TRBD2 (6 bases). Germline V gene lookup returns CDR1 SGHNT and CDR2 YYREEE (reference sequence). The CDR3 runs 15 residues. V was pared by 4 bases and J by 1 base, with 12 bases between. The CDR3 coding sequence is TGTGCCAGCAGCCTCCGGGACTTATCCTACAATGAGCAGTTCTTC. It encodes CASSLRDLSYNEQFF. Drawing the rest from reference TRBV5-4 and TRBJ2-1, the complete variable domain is ETGVTQSPTHLIKTRGQQVTLRCSSQSGHNTVSWYQQALGQGPQFIFQYYREEENGRGNFPPRFSGLQFPNYSSELNVNALELDDSALYLCASSLRDLSYNEQFFGPGTRLTVL.

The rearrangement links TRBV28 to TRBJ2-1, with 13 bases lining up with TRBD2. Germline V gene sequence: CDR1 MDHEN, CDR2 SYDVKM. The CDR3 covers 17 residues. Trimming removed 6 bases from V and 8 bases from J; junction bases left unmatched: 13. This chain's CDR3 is CASSQRLAGGPRDEQFF. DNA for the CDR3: TGTGCCAGCAGCCAACGACTAGCGGGGGGACCCAGGGATGAGCAGTTCTTC.

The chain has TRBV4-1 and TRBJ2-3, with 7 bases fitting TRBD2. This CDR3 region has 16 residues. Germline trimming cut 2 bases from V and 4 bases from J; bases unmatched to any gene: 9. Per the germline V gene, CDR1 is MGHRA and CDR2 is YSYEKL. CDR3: CASSQWLGRDADTQYF. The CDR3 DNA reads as TGCGCCAGCAGCCAATGGCTGGGGAGGGATGCAGATACGCAGTATTTT.

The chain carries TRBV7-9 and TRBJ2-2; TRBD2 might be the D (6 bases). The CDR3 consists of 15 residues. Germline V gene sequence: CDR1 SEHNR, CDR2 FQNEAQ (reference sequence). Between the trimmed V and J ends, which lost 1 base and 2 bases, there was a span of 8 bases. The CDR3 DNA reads TGTGCCAGCAGCTTAGGGGACTCTAACACCGGGGAGCTGTTTTTT. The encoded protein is CASSLGDSNTGELFF.

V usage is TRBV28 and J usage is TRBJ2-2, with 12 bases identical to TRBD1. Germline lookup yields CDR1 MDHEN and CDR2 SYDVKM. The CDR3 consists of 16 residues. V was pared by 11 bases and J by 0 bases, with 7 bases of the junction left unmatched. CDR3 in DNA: TGTGCCGTACCGGGACAGGGGGCAACGAACACCGGGGAGCTGTTTTTT. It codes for CAVPGQGATNTGELFF.